This passage covers 5 T cell receptor beta chains from one sample sequenced in a study of T cells in Graves' hyperthyroidism and ophthalmopathy. Researchers amplified the TCR beta CDR3 regions from RNA transcripts. In the first-round RT-PCR of the TCR CDR3, the HTBI primer set was used. TCRdb reanalysed the multiplex PCR reads using MiXCR and keeps one entry per CDR3 protein. The sample records some 350,000 distinct CDR3 sequences, 20% to 30% being singletons. Sequencing was performed on blood. These TCRs come from a man in his forties or fifties with Graves' hyperthyroidism.

The chain is built from TRBV20-1 and TRBJ2-5, with D unresolved. Trimming took 4 bases from V and 1 from J, leaving 7 bases between them. The CDR3 extends over 12 amino acids. Germline CDR1 reads DFQATT; CDR2 reads SNEGSKA (reference sequence). CDR3 loop: CSANYLQETQYF. Written as DNA, the CDR3 is TGCAGTGCTAATTACCTCCAAGAGACCCAGTACTTC.

This chain joins TRBV9 and TRBJ2-1; TRBD2 matches at 8 bases. The germline V gene has CDR1 SGDLS and CDR2 YYNGEE. V dropped 4 bases and J dropped 2; count of bases not matched to a gene: 5. The CDR3 totals 15 residues. CDR3 bases: TGTGCCAGCAGCAATAGCGGGGCCCCCTACAATGAGCAGTTCTTC. Translating gives CASSNSGAPYNEQFF.

The table lists this clonotype with many counts. V and J are TRBV28 and TRBJ1-2; D is unresolved. CDR3 length: 15 amino acids. The V and J ends lost 2 bases and 8 bases respectively, with 18 bases between them. Germline V lookup: CDR1 MDHEN, CDR2 SYDVKM. The CDR3, as DNA: TGTGCCAGCAGTTTACCTTCGACATCCCTGGGGGGCTACACCTTC. This translates into CASSLPSTSLGGYTF.

In this sample, this clonotype turned up a few times. The chain couples TRBV9 to TRBJ2-5; 7 bases align to TRBD1. The CDR3 sequence is 13 residues long. Germline CDR1 is SGDLS and CDR2 is YYNGEE. J gave up 5 bases and V 0 bases, and 1 base lay outside the gene matches. CDR3 coding DNA: TGTGCCAGCAGCGTAGAACAGGGGGAGACCCAGTACTTC. Its translation is CASSVEQGETQYF.

This clonotype was detected a few times. The CDR3 sequence is CASSFGLAGVEEQFF. The DNA of the CDR3 is TGTGCCAGCAGTTTCGGGCTAGCGGGAGTCGAGGAGCAGTTCTTC. The chain couples TRBV11-2 to TRBJ2-1; 10 positions match TRBD2. Germline-derived CDR1 and CDR2 are SGHAT and FQNNGV. The trim removed 6 bases at V and 10 bases at J, leaving 12 bases unmatched. The CDR3 loop spans 15 amino acids.